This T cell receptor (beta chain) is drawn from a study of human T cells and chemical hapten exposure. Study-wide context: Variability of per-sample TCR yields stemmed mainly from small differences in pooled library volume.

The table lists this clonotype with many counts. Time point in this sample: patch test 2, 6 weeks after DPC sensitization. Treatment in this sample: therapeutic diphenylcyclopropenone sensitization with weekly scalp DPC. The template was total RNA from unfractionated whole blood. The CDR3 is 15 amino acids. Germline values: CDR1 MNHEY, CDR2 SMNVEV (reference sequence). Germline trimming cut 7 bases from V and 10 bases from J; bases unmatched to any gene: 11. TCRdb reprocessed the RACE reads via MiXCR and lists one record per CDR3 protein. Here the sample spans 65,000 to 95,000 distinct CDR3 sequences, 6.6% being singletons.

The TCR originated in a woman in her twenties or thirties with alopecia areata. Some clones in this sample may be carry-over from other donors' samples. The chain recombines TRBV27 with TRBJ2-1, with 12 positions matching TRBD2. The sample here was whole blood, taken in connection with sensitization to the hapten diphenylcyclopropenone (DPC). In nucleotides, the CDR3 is TGTGCCAGCAACACCCTAGCGGGGGGGCCTCGCGAGCAGTTCTTC. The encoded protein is CASNTLAGGPREQFF.